This TCR beta chain was identified in a study of control samples from healthy donors and cancer patients. The data were produced by immunoSEQ multiplex PCR, yet TCRdb's version contains in-frame clones alone and is incomplete. Of roughly 120,000 clones listed, approximately 90% are singletons. Germline CDR1 SGHTA, CDR2 FQGNSA. The CDR3 length is 16 residues. Trimming stripped 0 bases from V and 4 bases from J, with 13 bases between. This receptor was identified in a woman in her seventies in good health. The sequenced sample consisted of blood. This chain links TRBV7-2 with TRBJ1-5; possible D gene TRBD1, 5 bases. The DNA for the CDR3 is TGTGCCAGCAGCTTAGCATCGGGGGTGCGTAATCAGCCCCAGCATTTT. Translated, it gives CASSLASGVRNQPQHF.